Shown below are 16 T cell receptor beta chains from a single sample sequenced in a study of post-analysis software for immune sequencing data. Unique molecular identifiers were built into the TCR beta cDNA libraries. Using its own MiXCR run on the PCR reads, TCRdb lists one record per CDR3 protein. The sample includes approximately 660,000 distinct CDR3 sequences, around 60% of them seen just once. Study conclusions and caveats: Relative to controls, patients had 4 or 5 TRBV segments at higher frequency, with TRBV5-6, TRBV5-1 and TRBV20-1 among these.

Their specific antigens are unknown. The sample was blood. The receptors derive from a girl aged 2-10 years with multiple sclerosis.

The chain recombines TRBV20-1 with TRBJ2-5, with 11 bases matching TRBD2. Germline V gene data show CDR1 as DFQATT and CDR2 as SNEGSKA (reference sequence). The junction had 6 bases not matched to a gene; V was cut back by 5 bases and J by 4 bases. The CDR3 spans 14 residues. The CDR3 region is CSAPTSGSPETQYF. DNA of the CDR3: TGCAGTGCTCCCACTAGCGGGAGCCCAGAGACCCAGTACTTC.

This sequence joins TRBV20-1 and TRBJ1-2, with a tentative D call TRBD1 (5 bases). CDR1 is DFQATT and CDR2 is SNEGSKA in the germline V gene (reference sequence). The CDR3 length is 14 residues. Trimming cost V 6 bases and J 0 bases, with 14 bases left between them. DNA for the CDR3: TGCAGTGCCCCCCTTGGGGCTACTAACTATGGCTACACCTTC. Protein: CSAPLGATNYGYTF.

This clonotype came up a few times. The J gene is TRBJ2-7, the V gene TRBV7-9; 11 nucleotides align to TRBD2. Germline-derived CDR1 and CDR2 are SEHNR and FQNEAQ (reference sequence). The CDR3 has 17 amino acids. J lost 0 bases, V lost 5 bases, and 9 bases had no gene match. The CDR3 loop reads CASSPDLGTSGSYEQYF. Written as DNA, the CDR3 is TGTGCCAGCAGCCCAGACCTTGGGACTAGCGGCTCCTACGAGCAGTACTTC.

Written as DNA, the CDR3 is TGTGCCAGTAGTAAGAAAGGACAGGGGCTCGCTGGGGCCAACGTCCTGACTTTC. Its translation: CASSKKGQGLAGANVLTF. The V call is TRBV19, the J call TRBJ2-6, with 9 bases that match TRBD1. This CDR3 is built from 18 residues. The trim removed 4 bases at V and 2 bases at J, leaving 9 bases unmatched. The V gene's germline CDR1 is LNHDA and CDR2 SQIVND (reference sequence). Filled out from reference TRBV19 and TRBJ2-6, the complete variable domain reads DGGITQSPKYLFRKEGQNVTLSCEQNLNHDAMYWYRQDPGQGLRLIYYSQIVNDFQKGDIAEGYSVSREKKESFPLTVTSAQKNPTAFYLCASSKKGQGLAGANVLTFGAGSRLTVL.

The chain recombines TRBV29-1 with TRBJ2-3, with D possibly TRBD2 on 6 matching bases. Germline lookup yields CDR1 SQVTM and CDR2 ANQGSEA. The CDR3 length is 13 residues. Trimming stripped 7 bases from V and 6 bases from J, with 17 bases between. Written as DNA, the CDR3 is TGCAGCGGAGGTAGGGACTCATCCGATACGCAGTATTTT. As protein: CSGGRDSSDTQYF.

The sample holds a few counts of this clonotype. The chain recombines TRBV29-1 with TRBJ1-1; no definite D call. This CDR3 contains 12 residues. Trimming stripped 7 bases from V and 1 base from J, with 10 bases between. Looked up from germline, CDR1 is SQVTM and CDR2 is ANQGSEA. CDR3 in amino acids: CSAQSTNTEAFF. CDR3 coding DNA: TGCAGCGCTCAAAGCACGAACACTGAAGCTTTCTTT.

The chain is built from TRBV7-2 and TRBJ2-1; a weak D match, TRBD2 (6 bases). The CDR3 is 15 amino acids. The germline V and J ends were trimmed by 5 bases and 8 bases, with 19 bases remaining between them. Germline CDR1 SGHTA, CDR2 FQGNSA. The DNA of the CDR3 is TGTGCCAGCAGCCCAGAGGGACTCTCCGTGCATGAGCAGTTCTTC. Translated: CASSPEGLSVHEQFF. The full variable domain, its missing parts supplied by reference TRBV7-2 and TRBJ2-1, is GAGVSQSPSNKVTEKGKDVELRCDPISGHTALYWYRQSLGQGLEFLIYFQGNSAPDKSGLPSDRFSAERTGGSVSTLTIQRTQQEDSAVYLCASSPEGLSVHEQFFGPGTRLTVL.

The CDR3 is CASSQRGLQFF. CDR3 DNA sequence: TGTGCCAGCAGTCAAAGGGGTTTACAGTTCTTC. V is TRBV3-1 and J is TRBJ2-1, with D perhaps matching TRBD1 (5 bases). The CDR3 is made up of 11 amino acids. Germline CDR1 LGHDT, CDR2 YNNKEL (reference sequence). Between the trimmed V and J ends, which lost 6 bases and 13 bases, there was a span of 13 bases.

The chain recombines TRBV20-1 with TRBJ2-1; TRBD2 matches 11 bases. Gene TRBJ2-7 matches the end of the DNA better, so the J call may be wrong. This CDR3 has 15 amino acids. CDR1 is DFQATT, CDR2 SNEGSKA, per germline (reference sequence). CDR3 sequence reads: CSARDPSGRPYKQYF. The CDR3 coding sequence is TGCAGTGCTAGAGACCCTAGCGGGAGGCCGTACAAGCAGTACTTC.

V and J are TRBV12-3 or TRBV12-4 and TRBJ2-3, with 10 bases matching TRBD1. V shed 3 bases and J 6 bases; nucleotides not matched to a gene: 6. CDR3 size: 15 residues. The CDR3 nucleotides read TGTGCCAGCAGTTTGGGACAGGGGAGGTGGGATACGCAGTATTTT. Its translation is CASSLGQGRWDTQYF.

The genes are TRBV5-5 and TRBJ2-7, with D possibly being TRBD1 (5 bases). CDR1 is SGHKS, CDR2 YYEKEE, per germline (reference sequence). This CDR3 region has 17 residues. The germline V and J ends were trimmed by 2 bases and 6 bases, with 24 bases remaining between them. The CDR3 here is CASSFGRVGPLDGEQYF. As DNA, the CDR3 is TGTGCCAGCAGCTTCGGCAGGGTAGGGCCCTTGGACGGCGAGCAGTACTTC.

This rearrangement joins TRBV6-2 or TRBV6-3 to TRBJ2-3; 7 bases are shared with TRBD2. The CDR3 runs to 15 residues. V shed 6 bases, J shed 4 bases, and the junction held 10 bases outside the gene matches. CDR1 MNHEY and CDR2 SVGEGT come from the germline V gene. CDR3 residues: CASRGRGDLPDTQYF. DNA of the CDR3: TGTGCCAGCAGAGGCCGGGGGGATTTGCCAGATACGCAGTATTTT.

V gene TRBV20-1 combines with J gene TRBJ2-3, with 7 bases aligning to TRBD2. Germline V CDR1 and CDR2: DFQATT, SNEGSKA (reference sequence). Trimming at V came to 4 bases and at J to 10 bases, leaving 14 bases not matched to a gene. This CDR3 region has 14 residues. The CDR3 region has the DNA TGCAGTGCTACCTTCGGACTAGGCGAGAGGGCGCAGTATTTT. Translated: CSATFGLGERAQYF.

The genes are TRBV20-1 and TRBJ2-7; tentatively, D is TRBD2 (5 bases). Germline CDR1 and CDR2: DFQATT and SNEGSKA (reference sequence). The CDR3 contains 13 residues. V dropped 3 bases and J dropped 4 bases, with 13 bases sitting between them. The CDR3 coding sequence is TGCAGTGCTAGTGGACTCGGGTGGTACGAGCAGTACTTC. Translating it yields CSASGLGWYEQYF.

The genes are TRBV12-3 or TRBV12-4 and TRBJ2-3; D unclear. V gave up 6 bases and J gave up 0 bases, with 13 bases separating them. This CDR3 has 15 amino acids. The CDR3 coding sequence is TGTGCCAGCAGCCGCCCGGGCCTTAGCACAGATACGCAGTATTTT. Residues: CASSRPGLSTDTQYF.

The V and J genes are TRBV12-3 or TRBV12-4 and TRBJ1-5; TRBD1 agrees at 7 bases. CDR3 length: 14 residues. The ends lost 1 base at V and 7 bases at J; junction bases unmatched: 4. The CDR3 bases are TGTGCCAGCAGTTTAGAGACAGGGAGACAGCCCCAGCATTTT. Protein sequence: CASSLETGRQPQHF.